The sequence of this TCR beta chain was determined in a study of blood T cell repertoires in COVID-19. On the study more broadly: PBMCs, B-cell-depleted T cells, or T cells provided the cDNA or gDNA that made up the material.

This clone has more than one count but fewer than ten. As originally analysed: It was from reference gene primer amplification that nucleated cell counts were estimated. Clones were read by immunoSEQ multiplex PCR, and TCRdb kept only the in-frame ones, dropping some. V, J and clone size are taken as reported in that table, and D and trimming were inferred from the DNA itself. The table lists about 140,000 clones, about 82% of them singletons. The CDR3 runs 19 residues. The germline CDR1 and CDR2 sequences are SNHLY and FYNNEI. Trimming took 6 bases from V and 3 from J; bases not matched to a gene: 13.

This sequence joins TRBV2 and TRBJ2-2; 13 nucleotides match TRBD2. The sequence came from a woman of 80 years or more with active or convalescent COVID-19. The sequencing sample was made of peripheral blood. CDR3 sequence reads: CASSRTSGGPWRDTGELFF. The CDR3 coding sequence is TGTGCCAGCAGCAGGACTAGCGGGGGACCTTGGAGGGACACCGGGGAGCTGTTTTTT.